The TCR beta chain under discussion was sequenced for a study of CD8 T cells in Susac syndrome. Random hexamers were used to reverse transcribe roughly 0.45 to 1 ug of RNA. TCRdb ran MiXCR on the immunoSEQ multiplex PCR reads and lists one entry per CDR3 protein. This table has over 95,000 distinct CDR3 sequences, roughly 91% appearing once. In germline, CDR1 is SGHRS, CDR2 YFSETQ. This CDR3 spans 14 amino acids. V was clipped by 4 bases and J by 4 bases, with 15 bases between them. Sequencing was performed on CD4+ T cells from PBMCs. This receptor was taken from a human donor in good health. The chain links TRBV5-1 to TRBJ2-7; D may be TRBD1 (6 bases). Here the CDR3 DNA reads TGCGCCAGCAGCCTGTGGGACACCTCATACGAGCAGTACTTC. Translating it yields CASSLWDTSYEQYF. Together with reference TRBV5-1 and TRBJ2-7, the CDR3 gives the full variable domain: KAGVTQTPRYLIKTRGQQVTLSCSPISGHRSVSWYQQTPGQGLQFLFEYFSETQRNKGNFPGRFSGRQFSNSRSEMNVSTLELGDSALYLCASSLWDTSYEQYFGPGTRLTVT.